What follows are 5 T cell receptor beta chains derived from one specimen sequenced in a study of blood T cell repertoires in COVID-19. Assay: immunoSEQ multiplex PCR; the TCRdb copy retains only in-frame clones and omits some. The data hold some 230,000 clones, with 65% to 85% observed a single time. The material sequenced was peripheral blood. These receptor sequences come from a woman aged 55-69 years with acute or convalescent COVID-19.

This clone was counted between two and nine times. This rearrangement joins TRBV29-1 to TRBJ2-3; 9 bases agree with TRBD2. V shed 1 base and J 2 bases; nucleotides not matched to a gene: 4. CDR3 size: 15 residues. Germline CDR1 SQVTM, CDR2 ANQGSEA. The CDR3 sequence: CSVEGLAGNTDTQYF. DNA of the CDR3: TGCAGCGTTGAAGGGCTAGCGGGGAACACAGATACGCAGTATTTT.

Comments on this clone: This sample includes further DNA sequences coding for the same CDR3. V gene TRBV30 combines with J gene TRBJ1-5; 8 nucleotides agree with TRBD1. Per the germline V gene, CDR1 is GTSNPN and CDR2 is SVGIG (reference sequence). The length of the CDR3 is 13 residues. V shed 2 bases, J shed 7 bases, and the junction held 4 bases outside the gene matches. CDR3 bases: TGTGCCTGGAGTCCGGACAGGGACCAGCCCCAGCATTTT. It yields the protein CAWSPDRDQPQHF.

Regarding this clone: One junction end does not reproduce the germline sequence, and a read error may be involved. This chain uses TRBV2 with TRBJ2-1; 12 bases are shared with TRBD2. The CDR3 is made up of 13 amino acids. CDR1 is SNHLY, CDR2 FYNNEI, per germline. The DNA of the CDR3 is TGTGCCAGCAGTGGGCTAGCGGGGGGGCTTGGCCTCTTC. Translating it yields CASSGLAGGLGLF.

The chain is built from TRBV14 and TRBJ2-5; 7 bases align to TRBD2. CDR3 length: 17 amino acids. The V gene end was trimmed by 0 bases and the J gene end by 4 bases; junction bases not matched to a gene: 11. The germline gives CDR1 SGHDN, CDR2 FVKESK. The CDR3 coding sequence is TGTGCCAGCAGCCAAGATATGAGACTAGCACCTCGAGAGACCCAGTACTTC. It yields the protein CASSQDMRLAPRETQYF.

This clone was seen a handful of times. CDR3 in amino acids: CASRLPVENTEAFF. The CDR3 nucleotides read TGTGCCAGCAGACTCCCGGTAGAGAACACTGAAGCTTTCTTT. The chain is built from TRBV28 and TRBJ1-1; D call uncertain. CDR1 is MDHEN, CDR2 SYDVKM, per germline. The CDR3 is 14 amino acids. Trimming removed 6 bases at V and 1 base at J, with 12 bases between.